The clone carrying this T cell receptor (beta chain) came up many times. Its cognate antigen is unknown. These data are taken from a study of neurological immune-mediated disorders. General observations from the study: The absence of shared CDR3 amino acid sequences among expanded clones across subjects suggests private repertoires in all groups.

V lost 5 bases to trimming and J lost 0 bases; unmatched junction nucleotides: 4. The germline V gene encodes CDR1 SGHRS and CDR2 YFSETQ. The length of the CDR3 is 14 residues. The cDNA was generated by 5'RACE with 10-nucleotide random UMIs. TCRdb re-called the 5' RACE reads with MiXCR, one entry per CDR3 protein. Among about 90,000 distinct CDR3 sequences, roughly 13% were seen once, and the ten largest hold 5%. The time point denotes: longitudinal time-point 2. The origin of this receptor is a female donor with HTLV-1-associated myelopathy (HAM/TSP). Sequencing input: PBMCs. V usage is TRBV5-1 and J usage is TRBJ2-5; 7 bases map to TRBD1. Here the CDR3 reads CASRPQGYQETQYF. For the CDR3, the DNA is TGCGCCAGCAGACCACAGGGGTACCAAGAGACCCAGTACTTC.